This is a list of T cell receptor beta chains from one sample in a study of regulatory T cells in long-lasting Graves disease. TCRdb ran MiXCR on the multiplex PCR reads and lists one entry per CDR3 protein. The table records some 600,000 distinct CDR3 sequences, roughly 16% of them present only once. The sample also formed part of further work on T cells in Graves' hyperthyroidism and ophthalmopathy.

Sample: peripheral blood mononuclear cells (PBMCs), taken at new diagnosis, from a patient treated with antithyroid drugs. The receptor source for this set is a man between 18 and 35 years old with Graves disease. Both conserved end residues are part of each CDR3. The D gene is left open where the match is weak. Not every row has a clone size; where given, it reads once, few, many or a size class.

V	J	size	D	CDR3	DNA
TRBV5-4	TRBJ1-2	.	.	CAMITDRSMAYTF	TGTGCCATGATAACGGACAGATCTATGGCCTACACCTTC
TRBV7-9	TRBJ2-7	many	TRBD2	CASTAGTGTSGRYEQYF	TGTGCCAGCACCGCGGGGACCGGGACTAGCGGGAGGTACGAGCAGTACTTC
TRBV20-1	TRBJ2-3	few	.	CSAPRDSTQYF	TGCAGTGCACCTAGGGACTCGACGCAGTATTTT
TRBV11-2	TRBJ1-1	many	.	CASSLFARAMNTEAFF	TGTGCCAGCAGCCTTTTCGCCAGGGCGATGAACACTGAAGCTTTCTTT
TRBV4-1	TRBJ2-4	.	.	CASSQGTGKEGRAKNIQYF	TGCGCCAGCAGCCAAGGGACGGGGAAAGAGGGGAGGGCCAAAAACATTCAGTACTTC
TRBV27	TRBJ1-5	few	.	CASAEKYSNQPQHF	TGTGCCAGCGCAGAAAAGTATAGCAATCAGCCCCAGCATTTT
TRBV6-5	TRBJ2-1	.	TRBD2	CASSYRSGNPYNEQFF	TGTGCCAGCAGTTACCGAAGCGGGAACCCCTACAATGAGCAGTTCTTC
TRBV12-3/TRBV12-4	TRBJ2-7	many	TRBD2	CASQPKRGLYEQYF	TGTGCCAGCCAGCCAAAGCGGGGCCTCTACGAGCAGTACTTC
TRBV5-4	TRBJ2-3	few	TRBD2	CASSFFGGRADTQYF	TGTGCCAGCAGCTTCTTCGGCGGGAGGGCAGATACGCAGTATTTT
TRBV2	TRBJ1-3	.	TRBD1	CASSTGGAYGNTIYF	TGTGCCAGCAGTACAGGGGGCGCGTATGGAAACACCATATATTTT
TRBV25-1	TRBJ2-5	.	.	CASSVVRGSQYF	TGTGCCAGCAGTGTCGTACGGGGATCCCAGTACTTC
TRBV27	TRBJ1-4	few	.	CASSLYPGEKLFF	TGTGCCAGCAGTTTGTACCCCGGGGAAAAACTGTTTTTT
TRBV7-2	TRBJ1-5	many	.	CASSSGGRTPQHF	TGTGCCAGCAGCTCGGGGGGCCGCACGCCCCAGCATTTT
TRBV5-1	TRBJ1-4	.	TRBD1	CASAPGQPNEKLFF	TGCGCCAGCGCCCCGGGACAGCCTAATGAAAAACTGTTTTTT
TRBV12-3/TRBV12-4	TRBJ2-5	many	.	CASSLTGLQETQYF	TGTGCCAGCAGTTTGACAGGACTCCAAGAGACCCAGTACTTC
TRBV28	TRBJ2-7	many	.	CASSLLRQSYEQYF	TGTGCCAGCAGTTTACTCCGACAGTCCTACGAGCAGTACTTC
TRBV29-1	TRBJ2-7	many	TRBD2	CSVGGGLAGGPEQYF	TGCAGCGTCGGAGGGGGACTAGCGGGAGGGCCCGAGCAGTACTTC
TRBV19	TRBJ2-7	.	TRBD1	CASRIKGTGLGDYEQYF	TGTGCCAGTAGGATAAAAGGGACAGGGCTGGGGGACTACGAGCAGTACTTC
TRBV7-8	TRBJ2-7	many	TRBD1	CASSAGTGGKVKYF	TGTGCCAGCAGCGCCGGGACAGGGGGAAAAGTAAAGTACTTC
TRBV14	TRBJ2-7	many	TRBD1	CASSHWDRSYEQYF	TGTGCCAGCAGCCATTGGGACAGATCCTACGAGCAGTACTTC
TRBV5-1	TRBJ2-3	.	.	CASSSDDSPPLDTQYF	TGCGCCAGCAGCAGTGATGACTCCCCGCCCCTAGATACGCAGTATTTT
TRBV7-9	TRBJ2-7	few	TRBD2	CASSLDLAGGHHEQYF	TGTGCCAGCAGCTTAGATCTAGCGGGAGGGCACCACGAGCAGTACTTC
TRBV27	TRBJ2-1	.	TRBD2	CASSRASGSFSYNEQFF	TGTGCCAGCAGTCGAGCTAGCGGGTCGTTCTCCTACAATGAGCAGTTCTTC
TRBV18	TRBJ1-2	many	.	CASSPGREYGYTF	TGTGCCAGCTCACCCGGCAGGGAGTATGGCTACACCTTC
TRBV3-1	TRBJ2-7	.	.	CASSQDWGSGQYF	TGTGCCAGCAGCCAAGATTGGGGGAGCGGGCAGTACTTC
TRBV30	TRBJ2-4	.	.	CAWRRVGLAKNIQYF	TGTGCCTGGAGGCGGGTAGGACTGGCCAAAAACATTCAGTACTTC
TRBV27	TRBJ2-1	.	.	CASSVDIVSYNEQFF	TGTGCCAGCAGTGTAGATATAGTCTCCTACAATGAGCAGTTCTTC
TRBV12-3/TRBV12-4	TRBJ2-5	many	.	CASSLINSQETQYF	TGTGCCAGCAGTTTAATTAACAGTCAAGAGACCCAGTACTTC
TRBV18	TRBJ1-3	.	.	CASSETGTVGNTIYF	TGTGCCAGCTCAGAGACCGGGACTGTAGGAAACACCATATATTTT
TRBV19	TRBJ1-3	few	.	CASSIGVTIYF	TGTGCCAGTAGTATAGGAGTCACCATATATTTT
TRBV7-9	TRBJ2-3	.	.	CASSLAEVAGTDTQYF	TGTGCCAGCAGCTTAGCGGAGGTAGCTGGCACAGATACGCAGTATTTT
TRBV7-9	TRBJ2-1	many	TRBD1	CASSYRQGDEQFF	TGTGCCAGCAGCTATCGACAGGGGGATGAGCAGTTCTTC
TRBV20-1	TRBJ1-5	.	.	CSAGLPDQPQHF	TGCAGTGCTGGACTTCCCGATCAGCCCCAGCATTTT
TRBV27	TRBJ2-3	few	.	CASSFGAGADTQYF	TGTGCCAGCAGTTTTGGAGCGGGCGCAGATACGCAGTATTTT
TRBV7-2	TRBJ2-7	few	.	CASRYSGNSYEQYF	TGTGCCAGCAGATATAGCGGAAACTCCTACGAGCAGTACTTC
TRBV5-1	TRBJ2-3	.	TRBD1	CASSPWGQGQTTGLTDTQYF	TGCGCCAGCAGCCCGTGGGGACAGGGACAAACGACTGGGCTCACAGATACGCAGTATTTT
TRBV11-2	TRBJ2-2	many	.	CASSLSSGPRTGELFF	TGTGCCAGCAGCTTGAGCTCGGGGCCGAGGACCGGGGAGCTGTTTTTT
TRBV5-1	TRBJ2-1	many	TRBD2	CASSLAGRGFDEQFF	TGCGCCAGCAGCCTAGCGGGACGGGGGTTCGATGAGCAGTTCTTC
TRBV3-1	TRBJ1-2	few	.	CASSQGWEGYTF	TGTGCCAGCAGCCAAGGGTGGGAGGGCTACACCTTC
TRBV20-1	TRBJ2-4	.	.	CSATSSAKNIQYF	TGCAGTGCTACCTCTAGCGCTAAAAACATTCAGTACTTC
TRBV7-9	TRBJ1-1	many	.	CASSLVGMNTEAFF	TGTGCCAGCAGCTTAGTAGGCATGAACACTGAAGCTTTCTTT
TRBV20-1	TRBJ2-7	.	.	CSARTRGAPIYEQYF	TGCAGTGCCCGAACCCGGGGGGCTCCCATCTACGAGCAGTACTTC
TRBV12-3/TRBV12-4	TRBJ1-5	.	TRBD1	CASSHRGPVSQPQHF	TGTGCCAGCAGCCACAGGGGTCCGGTCAGCCAGCCCCAGCATTTT